A selection of T cell receptor beta chains follows, all from one sample in a study of T cell responses to AZD1222 COVID-19 vaccine. Clones were read by immunoSEQ multiplex PCR, and TCRdb kept only the in-frame ones, dropping some. The sample comprises approximately 92,000 clones, 86% of which are singletons, and 9.5% to 13% rests with the top ten. This specimen was peripheral blood, taken on day 0 of AZD1222 vaccination. The receptors here all came from an adult in good health. The CDR3 runs from the conserved cysteine through the conserved F or W. D genes are given only for firm matches. Expanded clones get a size class; other rows say once, few or many, or leave the size out.

CDR3: CASSLAGPQETQYF
DNA: TGTGCCAGCAGCTTAGCGGGACCCCAAGAGACCCAGTACTTC
D: -
V: TRBV7-2
size: -
J: TRBJ2-5

CDR3: CASSRDRETEAFF
DNA: TGTGCCAGCAGTCGGGACAGGGAGACTGAAGCTTTCTTT
D: TRBD1
V: TRBV2
size: -
J: TRBJ1-1

CDR3: CASSPGGGVQPQHF
DNA: TGCGCCAGCAGCCCAGGGGGCGGGGTCCAGCCCCAGCATTTT
D: TRBD1
V: TRBV5-1
size: -
J: TRBJ1-5

CDR3: CASRNPGDTEAFF
DNA: TGTGCCAGCAGGAATCCGGGGGACACTGAAGCTTTCTTT
D: -
V: TRBV7-8
size: -
J: TRBJ1-1

CDR3: CASSESTGGFDTQYF
DNA: TGCGCCAGCAGTGAGTCGACAGGGGGCTTTGATACGCAGTATTTT
D: TRBD1
V: TRBV10-1
size: few
J: TRBJ2-3

CDR3: CASSLTGLNQPQHF
DNA: TGTGCCAGCAGCTTGACAGGGTTGAATCAGCCCCAGCATTTT
D: TRBD1
V: TRBV7-9
size: once
J: TRBJ1-5

CDR3: CASSPPRVGAENEQYF
DNA: TGCGCCAGCAGCCCCCCCCGGGTGGGGGCTGAGAACGAGCAGTACTTC
D: -
V: TRBV5-1
size: once
J: TRBJ2-7

CDR3: CASSQEGAFFYGYTF
DNA: TGTGCCAGCAGCCAAGAAGGGGCGTTTTTCTATGGCTACACCTTC
D: -
V: TRBV3-1/TRBV3-2
size: few
J: TRBJ1-2

CDR3: CASSQGRTGLVDEQFF
DNA: TGTGCCAGCAGCCAGGGTCGGACAGGGTTGGTCGATGAGCAGTTCTTC
D: TRBD1
V: TRBV14
size: -
J: TRBJ2-1

CDR3: CASSDSGQGIDTQYF
DNA: TGTGCCAGCAGTGACTCTGGGCAGGGCATAGATACGCAGTATTTT
D: -
V: TRBV6-4
size: -
J: TRBJ2-3

CDR3: CASSRPGPSYEQYF
DNA: TGTGCCAGCAGCCGACCAGGCCCATCCTACGAGCAGTACTTC
D: -
V: TRBV3-1/TRBV3-2
size: -
J: TRBJ2-7

CDR3: CASSEALLAGGRQETQYF
DNA: TGTGCCAGCAGTGAAGCGCTTCTAGCGGGGGGGAGGCAAGAGACCCAGTACTTC
D: TRBD2
V: TRBV2
size: -
J: TRBJ2-5

CDR3: CASRSTGTYNSPLHF
DNA: TGTGCCAGCAGATCCACAGGGACCTATAATTCACCCCTCCACTTT
D: -
V: TRBV7-2
size: -
J: TRBJ1-6

CDR3: CASSSGQGRQPQHF
DNA: TGTGCCAGCAGTTCCGGACAGGGCCGTCAGCCCCAGCATTTT
D: TRBD1
V: TRBV28
size: few
J: TRBJ1-5

CDR3: CASSPQGAGTEAFF
DNA: TGCGCCAGCAGCCCACAGGGGGCCGGCACTGAAGCTTTCTTT
D: TRBD1
V: TRBV5-1
size: -
J: TRBJ1-1

CDR3: CASSVDSGYRANEKLFF
DNA: TGTGCCAGCAGTGTAGACTCGGGGTATCGGGCTAATGAAAAACTGTTTTTT
D: -
V: TRBV6-1
size: few
J: TRBJ1-4

CDR3: CASSLVKANTEAFF
DNA: TGTGCCAGCAGCTTAGTGAAAGCGAACACTGAAGCTTTCTTT
D: -
V: TRBV5-5
size: -
J: TRBJ1-1

CDR3: CASSFGTGRETQYF
DNA: TGTGCCAGCAGCTTCGGGACAGGGAGGGAGACCCAGTACTTC
D: TRBD1
V: TRBV5-6
size: -
J: TRBJ2-5

CDR3: CASSEWPDPAETQYF
DNA: TGTGCCAGCAGTGAATGGCCCGACCCGGCAGAGACCCAGTACTTC
D: -
V: TRBV25-1
size: -
J: TRBJ2-5

CDR3: CASSGPRDSHNEQFF
DNA: TGTGCCAGCAGCGGGCCCCGGGACTCCCACAATGAGCAGTTCTTC
D: -
V: TRBV7-9
size: -
J: TRBJ2-1

CDR3: CASSYGTAMGYEQYF
DNA: TGTGCCAGCAGTTACGGGACAGCGATGGGCTACGAGCAGTACTTC
D: TRBD1
V: TRBV6-5
size: -
J: TRBJ2-7

CDR3: CASSEGREGGNEQFF
DNA: TGTGCCAGCAGTGAAGGGCGGGAGGGGGGCAATGAGCAGTTCTTC
D: TRBD2
V: TRBV2
size: -
J: TRBJ2-1

CDR3: CASSLAGLSYEQYF
DNA: TGCGCCAGCAGCTTGGCCGGGCTTTCCTACGAGCAGTACTTC
D: -
V: TRBV5-1
size: -
J: TRBJ2-7

CDR3: CASRYSYGEGAGTQYF
DNA: TGTGCCAGCAGATACTCCTACGGGGAAGGGGCCGGAACGCAGTATTTT
D: -
V: TRBV7-8
size: -
J: TRBJ2-3

CDR3: CASSLQLRNSPLHF
DNA: TGTGCCAGCAGTTTACAGCTCCGAAATTCACCCCTCCACTTT
D: -
V: TRBV28
size: -
J: TRBJ1-6

CDR3: CASSEAGGHYGYTF
DNA: TGTGCCAGCAGTGAAGCAGGGGGGCACTATGGCTACACCTTC
D: -
V: TRBV6-1
size: -
J: TRBJ1-2

CDR3: CASSLVGEDSPLHF
DNA: TGTGCCAGCAGCTTGGTCGGGGAGGATTCACCCCTCCACTTT
D: -
V: TRBV5-4
size: -
J: TRBJ1-6

CDR3: CASSPYESAYEQYF
DNA: TGTGCCAGCAGCCCCTATGAGTCAGCCTACGAGCAGTACTTC
D: -
V: TRBV5-5
size: -
J: TRBJ2-7

CDR3: CASSFGTGGIDGYTF
DNA: TGTGCCAGCAGTTTCGGGACAGGGGGGATAGATGGCTACACCTTC
D: TRBD1
V: TRBV27
size: -
J: TRBJ1-2

CDR3: CASSLEGRPSTDTQYF
DNA: TGCGCCAGCAGCTTGGAGGGACGGCCTAGCACAGATACGCAGTATTTT
D: -
V: TRBV5-1
size: -
J: TRBJ2-3

CDR3: CSVVETVQETQYF
DNA: TGCAGCGTTGTAGAGACAGTACAAGAGACCCAGTACTTC
D: -
V: TRBV29-1
size: once
J: TRBJ2-5

CDR3: CASSMTGISDTEAFF
DNA: TGCGCCAGCAGCATGACAGGAATCAGCGACACTGAAGCTTTCTTT
D: -
V: TRBV5-1
size: -
J: TRBJ1-1

CDR3: CASVTGTGRTGELFF
DNA: TGTGCCAGCGTAACCGGGACAGGGCGGACCGGGGAGCTGTTTTTT
D: TRBD1
V: TRBV2
size: -
J: TRBJ2-2

CDR3: CASSFAGRGLGNTIYF
DNA: TGTGCCAGCAGCTTCGCCGGTCGCGGCCTCGGAAACACCATATATTTT
D: -
V: TRBV5-8
size: -
J: TRBJ1-3

CDR3: CAGQNRDRIAAECF
DNA: TGCGCCGGCCAAAACCGGGACAGGATAGCTGCGGAGTGTTTT
D: TRBD1
V: TRBV10-1
size: -
J: TRBJ2-3

CDR3: CASSTGSSGNTIYF
DNA: TGCGCCAGCAGCACAGGGAGCTCTGGAAACACCATATATTTT
D: -
V: TRBV5-1
size: -
J: TRBJ1-3

CDR3: CASSLAWAGSSPLHF
DNA: TGCGCCAGCAGCTTGGCCTGGGCAGGGTCCTCACCCCTCCACTTT
D: -
V: TRBV5-1
size: -
J: TRBJ1-6

CDR3: CASGQDPSSNQPQHF
DNA: TGTGCCAGCGGGCAAGATCCGAGTAGCAATCAGCCCCAGCATTTT
D: -
V: TRBV27
size: few
J: TRBJ1-5

CDR3: CASSLTGGEGDTIYF
DNA: TGTGCTAGCAGCTTGACAGGGGGCGAGGGGGACACCATATATTTT
D: TRBD1
V: TRBV7-7
size: -
J: TRBJ1-3

CDR3: CASTLKTGSYGYTF
DNA: TGTGCCAGCACCCTTAAGACAGGCTCCTATGGCTACACCTTC
D: -
V: TRBV28
size: -
J: TRBJ1-2

CDR3: CASSLAGDLSGNTIYF
DNA: TGCGCCAGCAGCTTGGCCGGGGACCTCTCTGGAAACACCATATATTTT
D: -
V: TRBV5-1
size: -
J: TRBJ1-3

CDR3: CASSLGSGREQFF
DNA: TGTGCCAGCAGCTTAGGATCAGGGAGGGAGCAGTTCTTC
D: -
V: TRBV7-3
size: -
J: TRBJ2-1

CDR3: CASSRRGPNTEAFF
DNA: TGTGCCAGCAGCCGCAGGGGCCCCAACACTGAAGCTTTCTTT
D: -
V: TRBV3-1/TRBV3-2
size: -
J: TRBJ1-1

CDR3: CSADEGGLGTEAFF
DNA: TGCAGCGCCGACGAGGGGGGGCTCGGCACTGAAGCTTTCTTT
D: -
V: TRBV29-1
size: -
J: TRBJ1-1

CDR3: CASRQGNGYTF
DNA: TGTGCCAGTCGACAGGGTAATGGCTACACCTTC
D: TRBD1
V: TRBV19
size: -
J: TRBJ1-2

CDR3: CASRSLWGYSEQYF
DNA: TGCGCCAGCAGGAGCTTGTGGGGGTATAGCGAGCAGTACTTC
D: -
V: TRBV5-1
size: -
J: TRBJ2-7

CDR3: CASSLDLAGGNEQFF
DNA: TGCGCCAGCAGCTTGGACCTAGCGGGGGGGAATGAGCAGTTCTTC
D: TRBD2
V: TRBV5-1
size: -
J: TRBJ2-1

CDR3: CAISEVGTEAFF
DNA: TGTGCCATCAGTGAAGTGGGAACTGAAGCTTTCTTT
D: -
V: TRBV10-3
size: -
J: TRBJ1-1

CDR3: CASSPSGVGEKLFF
DNA: TGTGCCAGCAGCCCCTCCGGAGTGGGTGAAAAACTGTTTTTT
D: -
V: TRBV7-2
size: -
J: TRBJ1-4

CDR3: CASSLTLAERKREQFF
DNA: TGCGCCAGCAGCTTGACTCTAGCGGAGCGCAAGAGAGAGCAGTTCTTC
D: TRBD2
V: TRBV5-1
size: -
J: TRBJ2-1

CDR3: CASSPQIWGYTF
DNA: TGTGCCAGCAGCCCCCAAATTTGGGGCTACACCTTC
D: -
V: TRBV12-3/TRBV12-4
size: -
J: TRBJ1-2

CDR3: CASSQTGIYNSPLHF
DNA: TGTGCCAGCAGCCAGACAGGAATCTATAATTCACCCCTCCACTTT
D: -
V: TRBV5-4
size: -
J: TRBJ1-6

CDR3: CASSLGTGQGDTEAFF
DNA: TGTGCCAGCAGTTTAGGCACGGGGCAAGGGGACACTGAAGCTTTCTTT
D: -
V: TRBV28
size: -
J: TRBJ1-1

CDR3: CASRQDSLNTEAFF
DNA: TGCGCCAGCAGACAAGACAGCCTGAACACTGAAGCTTTCTTT
D: -
V: TRBV5-1
size: many
J: TRBJ1-1

CDR3: CASSSGTSAYNEQFF
DNA: TGCGCCAGCAGCTCCGGGACTAGCGCCTACAATGAGCAGTTCTTC
D: TRBD2
V: TRBV5-1
size: -
J: TRBJ2-1

CDR3: CASSFQIPGEQYF
DNA: TGTGCCAGCAGCTTCCAGATCCCGGGGGAGCAGTACTTC
D: -
V: TRBV7-2
size: -
J: TRBJ2-7

CDR3: CASSRPQGKTYEQYF
DNA: TGTGCCAGCAGCCGACCCCAGGGTAAGACCTACGAGCAGTACTTC
D: -
V: TRBV28
size: -
J: TRBJ2-7

CDR3: CASGHPGQGNFGETQYF
DNA: TGTGCCAGCGGGCATCCGGGACAGGGGAATTTTGGGGAGACCCAGTACTTC
D: TRBD1
V: TRBV28
size: -
J: TRBJ2-5